This record covers a single TCR beta chain. Its antigen is not known. The V gene's germline CDR1 is LNHNV and CDR2 YYDKDF (reference sequence). The CDR3 runs to 15 residues. Trimming cost V 0 bases and J 4 bases, with 9 bases left between them. The source of the sample is a study of T cell responses to AZD1222 COVID-19 vaccine. General study points: Unmutated variant regions are reportedly the target of nearly half of TCRs that are spike-specific. Following two doses of AZD1222, Spike-specific TCR breadth and depth rose. Spike-wide vaccine-associated CD4 TCRs dominated at 160-218 and 743-854.

Profiled with immunoSEQ multiplex PCR; TCRdb holds only in-frame clones, not every one. The sample yields 140,000 or so clones, 75% to 95% seen once. This clonotype was obtained from an adult who received the MenACWY meningococcal vaccine as a control. The rearrangement links TRBV15 to TRBJ2-2; no clear D. Material: peripheral blood, obtained 28 days after the second dose of the MenACWY control vaccine. This CDR3 is CATSRDQLGTGELFF. The CDR3 DNA sequence: TGTGCCACCAGCAGAGATCAATTGGGCACCGGGGAGCTGTTTTTT.